This T cell receptor beta chain was captured by sequencing in a study of cytomegalovirus exposure and HLA in healthy donors. Findings of the study overall: Apart from CMV serostatus, no immune exposure information was available.

Germline CDR1 is SNHLY and CDR2 is FYNNEI. The germline V and J ends were trimmed by 4 bases and 9 bases, with 7 bases remaining between them. The length of the CDR3 is 11 residues. The PCR had 60 Vbeta and 13 Jbeta primers. Here immunoSEQ multiplex PCR was the method, and the copy in TCRdb shows in-frame clones only, minus some. In all, the sample yields about 130,000 clones. With regard to this clone: Its specificity is not known.

The rearrangement uses TRBV2 and TRBJ2-1; D remains unclear. This receptor was taken from a woman aged 60-75 years in good health and CMV-seronegative. The sample was PBMCs. CDR3 sequence (DNA): TGTGCCAGCAGTGGTAGAGGTGAGCAGTTCTTC. This sequence encodes CASSGRGEQFF.